This TCR beta chain is drawn from a study of shared clonotypes between healthy human individuals. A CD45RA+ naive subset and a CD45RA-negative memory subset were split from CD4+ cells. The table came from immunoSEQ multiplex PCR; TCRdb's copy has only in-frame clones and leaves some out. The table lists around 1.6 million clones, approximately 98% of them singletons. About this clone itself: No antigen is known for it.

Study outcomes and limitations: Between a few donors, naive CD4 clonotypes were shared at a level of about 5%.

The sequence was obtained from a man aged 25-45 years in good health. The sample was naive CD4+ T cells sorted from blood. Subset reported: CD45RA+ positively selected.

The CDR3 nucleotides read TGCAGCGTTGACCGACTCGACAGCGTTCATGGCTACACCTTC. Amino acids: CSVDRLDSVHGYTF. The chain links TRBV29-1 to TRBJ1-2; maybe TRBD1 (5 bases). CDR1 SQVTM and CDR2 ANQGSEA come from the germline V gene. V was cut by 3 bases and J by 6 bases, with 17 bases left in between. There are 14 residues in the CDR3.